The 30 T cell receptor beta chains below come from one sample, sequenced in a study of OX40 agonist ivuxolimab in advanced cancers. Some clones are missing from TCRdb's copy, which holds only in-frame ones; the method was immunoSEQ multiplex PCR. The sample holds tens of thousands of clones, 70% to 90% seen once. Sequences were derived from CD4+ or CD8+ T cells sorted from blood, sampled in a trial of the OX40 agonist ivuxolimab. These receptors were obtained from an adult with an advanced solid tumor such as melanoma, head and neck, liver or kidney cancer.

The rearrangement links TRBV18 to TRBJ1-2, with D perhaps TRBD1 (5 bases). Trimming cost V 0 bases and J 9 bases, with 14 bases left between them. CDR1 KGHSH and CDR2 LQKENI come from the germline V gene. The CDR3 has 14 amino acids. CDR3 bases: TGTGCCAGCTCACCACCGTCCGGGGCGAGTAGCTACACCTTC. Translation gives CASSPPSGASSYTF.

The chain joins TRBV11-2 to TRBJ1-3, with unresolved D. CDR3 length equals 13 residues. Germline CDR1 reads SGHAT; CDR2 reads FQNNGV. V was cut by 2 bases and J by 7 bases, with 9 bases left in between. The CDR3 sequence: CASSLREGNTIYF. In nucleotides, the CDR3 is TGTGCCAGCAGCTTAAGGGAGGGCAACACCATATATTTT.

The rearrangement links TRBV19 to TRBJ2-1; TRBD1 agrees at 10 bases. Germline assignment: CDR1 LNHDA and CDR2 SQIVND (reference sequence). CDR3 size: 17 residues. V was pared by 3 bases and J by 8 bases, with 13 bases of the junction left unmatched. The CDR3 nucleotides are TGTGCCAGTAGTATCGGGACAGGGGTTACTAGCCGCGATGAGCAGTTCTTC. Encoded protein: CASSIGTGVTSRDEQFF.

This clone has a single count. This sequence joins TRBV2 and TRBJ2-7; TRBD1 aligns across 10 bases. After removal of 11 bases from V and 2 bases from J, the junction contained 6 bases not matched to a gene. The CDR3 contains 13 residues. Germline CDR1 is SNHLY and CDR2 is FYNNEI. The CDR3 coding sequence is TGTGCCGTACTCGGGACAGGGGCCTACGAGCAGTACTTC. This gives the protein CAVLGTGAYEQYF.

This chain links TRBV5-1 with TRBJ2-3, with TRBD1 identical over 7 bases. J was trimmed by 1 base and V by 0 bases; bases with no gene match: 2. Germline V gene lookup returns CDR1 SGHRS and CDR2 YFSETQ. CDR3 length: 15 residues. The CDR3 DNA reads as TGCGCCAGCAGCTTGGTTACAGGGGGCACAGATACGCAGTATTTT. This gives the protein CASSLVTGGTDTQYF. The full variable domain, in which reference TRBV5-1 and TRBJ2-3 provide the parts outside the CDR3, is KAGVTQTPRYLIKTRGQQVTLSCSPISGHRSVSWYQQTPGQGLQFLFEYFSETQRNKGNFPGRFSGRQFSNSRSEMNVSTLELGDSALYLCASSLVTGGTDTQYFGPGTRLTVL.

The V gene is TRBV28, the J gene TRBJ2-1; no definite D call. The length of the CDR3 is 16 residues. Deletions cut 3 bases from V and 1 base from J, with 13 bases between. The V gene's germline CDR1 is MDHEN and CDR2 SYDVKM. The CDR3 DNA reads as TGTGCCAGCAGTTTCTTAGTTTCCTTTTCCTACAATGAGCAGTTCTTC. Residues: CASSFLVSFSYNEQFF. Using reference TRBV28 and TRBJ2-1 for the parts outside the CDR3, the full variable domain is DVKVTQSSRYLVKRTGEKVFLECVQDMDHENMFWYRQDPGLGLRLIYFSYDVKMKEKGDIPEGYSVSREKKERFSLILESASTNQTSMYLCASSFLVSFSYNEQFFGPGTRLTVL.

This clone came up a few times. The chain links TRBV6-5 to TRBJ2-5; 9 nucleotides match TRBD2. The ends lost 6 bases at V and 5 bases at J; junction bases unmatched: 4. This CDR3 contains 13 residues. Per germline, CDR1 MNHEY and CDR2 SVGAGI. This CDR3 reads CASSLAGRETQYF. CDR3 bases: TGTGCCAGCAGCCTAGCGGGACGGGAGACCCAGTACTTC.

As to this clone: One end of the junction fails to match germline, which may point to a read error. J is TRBJ2-6 and V is TRBV30; a possible D gene is TRBD1 (5 bases). Germline CDR1 reads GTSNPN; CDR2 reads SVGIG (reference sequence). This CDR3 spans 12 amino acids. Here the CDR3 reads CAEGAGANVLTF. DNA for the CDR3: TGTGCCGAAGGGGCTGGCGCCAACGTCCTGACTTTC.

This chain joins TRBV5-1 and TRBJ1-2; D ambiguous. Germline CDR1 is SGHRS and CDR2 is YFSETQ. The length of the CDR3 is 16 residues. The V gene lost 2 bases and the J gene lost 4 bases, with 18 bases spanning the gap. In DNA form, the CDR3 reads TGCGCCAGCAGCTTAATGGGTGGGGATCTGGTCTATGGCTACACCTTC. It is translated as CASSLMGGDLVYGYTF.

The rearrangement joins TRBV4-3 to TRBJ2-1; TRBD1 might be the D (5 bases). Trimming took off 0 bases at V and 13 bases at J, with 13 bases between the two ends. Germline assignment: CDR1 LGHNA and CDR2 YSLEER. The CDR3 has 13 residues. Here the CDR3 reads CASSQEWGRVQFF. The CDR3 coding sequence is TGCGCCAGCAGCCAAGAATGGGGCCGTGTTCAGTTCTTC.

This chain connects TRBV7-6 to TRBJ1-3, with 8 bases matching TRBD1. The CDR3 runs to 18 residues. V trimming: 1 base; J trimming: 3 bases; junction bases outside the gene matches: 11. Germline values: CDR1 SGHVS, CDR2 FNYEAQ. CDR3: CASSLVSPGGAGGNTIYF. The CDR3 DNA sequence: TGTGCCAGCAGCTTAGTGTCCCCAGGGGGCGCGGGTGGAAACACCATATATTTT. The complete variable domain, with remaining parts taken from reference TRBV7-6 and TRBJ1-3, reads GAGVSQSPRYKVTKRGQDVALRCDPISGHVSLYWYRQALGQGPEFLTYFNYEAQQDKSGLPNDRFSAERPEGSISTLTIQRTEQRDSAMYRCASSLVSPGGAGGNTIYFGEGSWLTVV.

This clone was seen once. The CDR3 nucleotides are TGTGCCAGCACCCTTCGGGGCCTCTCCACCGGGGAGCTGTTTTTT. It translates to CASTLRGLSTGELFF. The chain couples TRBV6-5 to TRBJ2-2; D may match TRBD1 or TRBD2 (5 bases each). Germline CDR1 reads MNHEY; CDR2 reads SVGAGI. The CDR3 runs to 15 residues. Trimming pared 7 bases from V and 4 bases from J, leaving 16 bases between.

The chain has TRBV9 and TRBJ2-1, with D possibly being TRBD2 (6 bases). Germline-derived CDR1 and CDR2 are SGDLS and YYNGEE. V was shortened by 4 bases and J by 6 bases, with 14 bases between the two germline ends. This CDR3 is 14 amino acids long. In DNA form, the CDR3 reads TGTGCCAGCAGCCCCCGGACGGAGGGCAATGAGCAGTTCTTC. It is translated as CASSPRTEGNEQFF.

CDR3 residues: CASGGGGNNEQFF. CDR3 DNA: TGTGCCTCAGGGGGGGGCGGCAACAATGAGCAGTTCTTC. V gene TRBV11-2 combines with J gene TRBJ2-1; D possibly uses TRBD1 or TRBD2 (7 bases each). Germline V CDR1 and CDR2: SGHAT, FQNNGV. There are 13 residues in the CDR3. Trimming left V 11 bases short and J 5 bases short, with 16 bases between. The full variable domain, with the rest looked up from reference TRBV11-2 and TRBJ2-1, is EAGVAQSPRYKIIEKRQSVAFWCNPISGHATLYWYQQILGQGPKLLIQFQNNGVVDDSQLPKDRFSAERLKGVDSTLKIQPAKLEDSAVYLCASGGGGNNEQFFGPGTRLTVL.

Details on this clone: At one end the junction does not follow the germline gene, possibly because of a read error. This chain connects TRBV6-5 to TRBJ1-3; D not resolved. Germline CDR1 reads MNHEY; CDR2 reads SVGAGI. The CDR3 has 11 residues. CDR3 nucleotides: TGTGCCAGCAGTTACCGGGAGATCAAGGACTTT. Translation: CASSYREIKDF.

This clone has just a few counts. This chain links TRBV29-1 with TRBJ2-2, with D unresolved. Germline values: CDR1 SQVTM, CDR2 ANQGSEA. The CDR3 is 12 amino acids. V shed 4 bases and J shed 0 bases, with 3 bases lying between them. CDR3 residues: CSVAPNTGELFF. CDR3 nucleotide sequence: TGCAGCGTTGCACCGAACACCGGGGAGCTGTTTTTT.

The J gene is TRBJ2-2, the V gene TRBV6-5; D might be TRBD2 (6 bases). Looked up from germline, CDR1 is MNHEY and CDR2 is SVGAGI. The CDR3 covers 15 residues. V lost 4 bases, J lost 7 bases, and 16 bases lay in between. Written as DNA, the CDR3 is TGTGCCAGCAGTTCCTACAGCGGAGGGATCGGGGAGCTGTTTTTT. Translated: CASSSYSGGIGELFF.

This clone was seen a handful of times. The chain has TRBV7-9 and TRBJ2-1; D is unclear. This CDR3 is built from 12 residues. Per germline, CDR1 SEHNR and CDR2 FQNEAQ (reference sequence). Trimming cost V 6 bases and J 2 bases, with 5 bases left between them. The CDR3 bases are TGTGCCAGCAGAGGGACCTACAATGAGCAGTTCTTC. Protein: CASRGTYNEQFF.

The chain links TRBV6-6 to TRBJ2-5, with D tentatively TRBD2 (5 bases). CDR1 is MNHNY, CDR2 SVGAGI, per germline (reference sequence). The CDR3 loop spans 14 amino acids. With 0 bases removed from V and 5 bases from J, the gap between germline ends came to 10 bases. CDR3 residues: CASSYSLRGETQYF. Written as DNA, the CDR3 is TGTGCCAGCAGTTACTCACTCAGAGGGGAGACCCAGTACTTC.

The table lists this clone with a few counts. This chain connects TRBV27 to TRBJ2-5; D might be TRBD1 or TRBD2, each matching 5 bases. The CDR3 is 13 residues long. Germline lookup yields CDR1 MNHEY and CDR2 SMNVEV (reference sequence). Trimming removed 2 bases at V and 5 bases at J, with 9 bases between. The CDR3 here is CASSLRGGETQYF. In DNA form, the CDR3 reads TGTGCCAGCAGTTTAAGGGGCGGGGAGACCCAGTACTTC.

The chain combines TRBV2 with TRBJ1-5, with D maybe TRBD1 (5 bases). CDR1 is SNHLY and CDR2 is FYNNEI in the germline V gene. Trimming left V 2 bases short and J 4 bases short, with 24 bases between. CDR3 length: 19 residues. CDR3 loop: CASSELRFSGGGGNQPQHF. The CDR3 bases are TGTGCCAGCAGTGAATTACGTTTTTCAGGCGGGGGGGGTAATCAGCCCCAGCATTTT.

The rearrangement uses TRBV27 and TRBJ2-7; tentative D call: TRBD1 (6 bases). This CDR3 comprises 12 residues. Per the germline V gene, CDR1 is MNHEY and CDR2 is SMNVEV (reference sequence). V lost 5 bases and J 7 bases, leaving 12 bases between the germline ends. This chain's CDR3 is CASSTGHGEQYF. CDR3 DNA sequence: TGTGCCAGCAGTACAGGGCATGGGGAGCAGTACTTC.

V gene TRBV29-1 combines with J gene TRBJ1-2, with 7 bases matching TRBD1. Germline assignment: CDR1 SQVTM and CDR2 ANQGSEA. The CDR3 loop spans 13 amino acids. Losses at the gene ends were 7 bases for V and 8 bases for J; bases not matched to a gene: 13. The CDR3 sequence: CSAGRGGAGGYTF. In DNA form, the CDR3 reads TGCAGCGCGGGCCGAGGGGGCGCCGGCGGCTACACCTTC.

The V and J genes are TRBV5-6 and TRBJ2-3, with 16 positions matching TRBD2. Germline trimming cut 6 bases from V and 5 bases from J; bases unmatched to any gene: 9. Germline-derived CDR1 and CDR2 are SGHDT and YYEEEE. The CDR3 extends over 17 amino acids. CDR3 in DNA: TGTGCCAGCACCCGGGGACTAGCGGGGGGGCAAAAAGATACGCAGTATTTT. Protein product: CASTRGLAGGQKDTQYF.

This clone was observed a single time. The gene calls are TRBV18 and TRBJ2-1; 10 nucleotides align to TRBD2. V dropped 3 bases and J dropped 7; count of bases not matched to a gene: 9. CDR1 is KGHSH, CDR2 LQKENI, per germline. The CDR3 runs 16 residues. CDR3 in amino acids: CASSPQRGGFGNEQFF. Written as DNA, the CDR3 is TGTGCCAGCTCACCTCAGCGGGGGGGTTTTGGAAATGAGCAGTTCTTC. Full variable domain (outside the CDR3, taken from reference TRBV18 and TRBJ2-1): NAGVMQNPRHLVRRRGQEARLRCSPMKGHSHVYWYRQLPEEGLKFMVYLQKENIIDESGMPKERFSAEFPKEGPSILRIQQVVRGDSAAYFCASSPQRGGFGNEQFFGPGTRLTVL.

The chain is built from TRBV28 and TRBJ2-1; D not certain. The CDR3 is 11 residues long. Germline lookup yields CDR1 MDHEN and CDR2 SYDVKM. The V end was cut by 6 bases, the J end by 10 bases, with 10 bases between. CDR3 amino acids: CASSLQREQFF. In nucleotides, the CDR3 is TGTGCCAGCAGCCTTCAGAGGGAGCAGTTCTTC.

This chain connects TRBV7-9 to TRBJ2-3; D is possibly TRBD2 (6 bases). Between the trimmed V and J ends, which lost 5 bases and 0 bases, there was a span of 18 bases. Germline V gene data show CDR1 as SEHNR and CDR2 as FQNEAQ (reference sequence). This CDR3 region has 17 residues. The CDR3 is CASSLRGTELSTDTQYF. Here the CDR3 DNA reads TGTGCCAGCAGCCTCCGCGGGACGGAGTTAAGCACAGATACGCAGTATTTT.

The chain combines TRBV7-9 with TRBJ2-5; D uncertain. Trimming took off 4 bases at V and 5 bases at J, with 11 bases between the two ends. CDR3 length: 13 amino acids. Germline V CDR1 and CDR2: SEHNR, FQNEAQ (reference sequence). The CDR3, as DNA: TGTGCCAGCAGCTCCCGGCCCGGTGAGACCCAGTACTTC. Encoded protein: CASSSRPGETQYF.

The chain couples TRBV7-2 to TRBJ2-3, with unresolved D. The germline V gene has CDR1 SGHTA and CDR2 FQGNSA. Trimming shortened V by 3 bases and J by 5 bases, and 9 bases separated the two germline ends. The CDR3 sequence is 13 residues long. The chain's CDR3 is CASSFGVKDTQYF. The CDR3 nucleotides read TGTGCCAGCAGCTTCGGCGTGAAAGATACGCAGTATTTT.

The V and J genes are TRBV10-3 and TRBJ2-7; 14 bases are a match to TRBD2. CDR3 size: 16 residues. The V and J ends lost 6 bases and 0 bases, in that order; junction bases with no gene match: 4. Germline V gene sequence: CDR1 ENHRY, CDR2 SYGVKD. In DNA form, the CDR3 reads TGTGCCATCAGCCGGACTAGCGGGGGGAACTCCTACGAGCAGTACTTC. It translates to CAISRTSGGNSYEQYF.